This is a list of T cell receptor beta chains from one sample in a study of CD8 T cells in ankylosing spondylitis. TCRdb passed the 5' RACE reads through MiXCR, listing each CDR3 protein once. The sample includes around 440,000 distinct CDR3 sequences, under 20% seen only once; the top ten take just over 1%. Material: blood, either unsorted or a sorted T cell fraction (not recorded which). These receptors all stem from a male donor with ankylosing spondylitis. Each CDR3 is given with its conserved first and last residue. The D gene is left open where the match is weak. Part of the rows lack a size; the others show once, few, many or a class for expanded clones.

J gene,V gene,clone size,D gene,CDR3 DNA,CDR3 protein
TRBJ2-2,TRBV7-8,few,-,TGTGCCAGCAGCTTCGGTTCGAACACCGGGGAGCTGTTTTTT,CASSFGSNTGELFF
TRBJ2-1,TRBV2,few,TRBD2,TGTGCCAGCAGGGCGATAGCGGGAGTCTTCAATGAGCAGTTCTTC,CASRAIAGVFNEQFF
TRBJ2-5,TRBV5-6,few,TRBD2,TGTGCCAGCAGCTTGACTAGCGGGAGTCTGGAGACCCAGTACTTC,CASSLTSGSLETQYF
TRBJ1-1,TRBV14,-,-,TGTGCCAGCAGCCAAGTAGGGACAATTTCCACTGAAGCTTTCTTT,CASSQVGTISTEAFF
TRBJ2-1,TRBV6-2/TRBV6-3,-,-,TGTGCCAGCAATAATCGGGGACCCGACAAGCAGTTCTTC,CASNNRGPDKQFF
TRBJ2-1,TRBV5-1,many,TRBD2,TGCGCCAGCAGCTTGGTGTCCGGGACTAGCGCGAATGAGCAGTTCTTC,CASSLVSGTSANEQFF
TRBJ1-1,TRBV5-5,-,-,TGTGCCAGCAGCTTGTGGGGAGGCGGCGCTGAAGCTTTCTTT,CASSLWGGGAEAFF
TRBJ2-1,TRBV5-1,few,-,TGCGCCAGCAGCCGGGGGAGGGGGACCTACAATGAGCAGTTCTTC,CASSRGRGTYNEQFF
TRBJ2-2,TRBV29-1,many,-,TGCAGCGTTCTCCGGGACGGCAACACCGGGGAGCTGTTTTTT,CSVLRDGNTGELFF
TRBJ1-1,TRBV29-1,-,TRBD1,TGCAGCGTTGAAGGGGGGACAGGAGCCAGGAACACTGAAGCTTTCTTT,CSVEGGTGARNTEAFF
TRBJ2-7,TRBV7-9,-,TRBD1,TGTGCCAGCAGCTTAGTGGGCAGGGGGACCTCCTACGAGCAGTACTTC,CASSLVGRGTSYEQYF
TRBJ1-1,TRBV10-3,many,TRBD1,TGTGCCATCAGCCACACTCAGGACAGGTCGAACACTGAAGCTTTCTTT,CAISHTQDRSNTEAFF
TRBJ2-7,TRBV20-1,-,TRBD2,TGCAGTGCTCAACCCGGGACTAGCTTCTCGGGTGAGCAGTACTTC,CSAQPGTSFSGEQYF
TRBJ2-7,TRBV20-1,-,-,TGCAGTGCTGGGGAGCTCCCCGAGCAGTACTTC,CSAGELPEQYF
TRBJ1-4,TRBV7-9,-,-,TGTGCCAGCAGCTTAGCAGCAGGGCTATTCGAAAAACTGTTTTTT,CASSLAAGLFEKLFF